A selection of T cell receptor beta chains follows, all from one sample in a study of long-term antiretroviral therapy in people with HIV. Profiled with immunoSEQ multiplex PCR; TCRdb holds only in-frame clones, not every one. The sample yields over 25,000 clones, around 84% seen once. The starting material was unsorted PBMCs, obtained 0.8 years after starting antiretroviral therapy. The receptors derive from a woman aged 30 to 39 with HIV. CDR3s include the opening cysteine and the closing phenylalanine or tryptophan. Each record gives: CDR3 length, J gene, clone size, D gene, V gene, CDR3 protein, CDR3 DNA. A D gene is named only where the DNA matches it firmly. The size entry is marked missing in some rows and otherwise reads once, few, many or a size class.

length: 18
J: TRBJ2-5
size: NA
D: TRBD2
V: TRBV4-1
CDR3: CASSQGGTSGGAGETQYF
DNA: TGCGCCAGCAGCCAAGGAGGGACTAGCGGGGGGGCTGGAGAGACCCAGTACTTC

length: 16
J: TRBJ2-1
size: NA
D: TRBD2
V: TRBV5-1
CDR3: CASSLASGVRYNEQFF
DNA: TGCGCCAGCAGCTTGGCTAGCGGGGTCAGGTACAATGAGCAGTTCTTC

length: 14
J: TRBJ1-6
size: NA
D: NA
V: TRBV19
CDR3: CASSIPAQRLPLHF
DNA: TGTGCCAGTAGTATCCCTGCTCAGCGTTTACCCCTCCACTTT

length: 13
J: TRBJ1-1
size: NA
D: NA
V: TRBV5-6
CDR3: CASSLLRNTEAFF
DNA: TGTGCCAGCAGCTTGCTACGGAACACTGAAGCTTTCTTT

length: 18
J: TRBJ1-6
size: NA
D: TRBD1
V: TRBV11-2
CDR3: CASSSTGTGIADNSPLHF
DNA: TGTGCCAGCAGCTCCACCGGGACAGGGATCGCGGATAATTCACCCCTCCACTTT

length: 15
J: TRBJ1-5
size: NA
D: NA
V: TRBV19
CDR3: CASSIGRADNQPQHF
DNA: TGTGCCAGTAGTATAGGCAGGGCTGACAATCAGCCCCAGCATTTT

length: 13
J: TRBJ1-1
size: NA
D: NA
V: TRBV30
CDR3: CAWSRTGNTEAFF
DNA: TGTGCCTGGAGTCGCACAGGGAACACTGAAGCTTTCTTT

length: 13
J: TRBJ1-1
size: once
D: NA
V: TRBV29-1
CDR3: CSVEKRLNTEAFF
DNA: TGCAGCGTTGAAAAACGACTGAACACTGAAGCTTTCTTT

length: 16
J: TRBJ1-2
size: NA
D: NA
V: TRBV7-9
CDR3: CASSLSAREGLDGYTF
DNA: TGTGCCAGCAGCTTAAGCGCCAGGGAGGGACTCGATGGCTACACCTTC

length: 14
J: TRBJ1-5
size: once
D: NA
V: TRBV7-6
CDR3: CASSFRVGEQPQHF
DNA: TGTGCCAGCAGCTTTAGGGTCGGAGAACAGCCCCAGCATTTT

length: 12
J: TRBJ1-2
size: NA
D: TRBD1
V: TRBV11-1
CDR3: CASSPQGDGYTF
DNA: TGTGCCAGCAGCCCTCAGGGGGATGGCTACACCTTC

length: 14
J: TRBJ2-1
size: NA
D: NA
V: TRBV30
CDR3: CAWSQRGSYNEQFF
DNA: TGTGCCTGGAGTCAACGAGGCAGCTACAATGAGCAGTTCTTC

length: 15
J: TRBJ1-2
size: NA
D: NA
V: TRBV5-6
CDR3: CASSFQRGNGYGYTF
DNA: TGTGCCAGCAGTTTTCAACGGGGTAATGGCTATGGCTACACCTTC

length: 13
J: TRBJ1-5
size: NA
D: NA
V: TRBV5-1
CDR3: CASSPGPNQPQHF
DNA: TGCGCCAGCAGCCCGGGTCCGAATCAGCCCCAGCATTTT

length: 19
J: TRBJ2-5
size: NA
D: NA
V: TRBV5-6
CDR3: CASSLFGQLLGANGETQYF
DNA: TGTGCCAGCAGCTTGTTCGGGCAGCTGCTGGGGGCGAACGGAGAGACCCAGTACTTC

length: 15
J: TRBJ2-2
size: NA
D: NA
V: TRBV13
CDR3: CASSPEGANTGELFF
DNA: TGTGCCAGCAGCCCCGAGGGGGCGAACACCGGGGAGCTGTTTTTT

length: 18
J: TRBJ2-2
size: NA
D: NA
V: TRBV6-1
CDR3: CASSENPAYSYGSGELFF
DNA: TGTGCCAGCAGTGAAAACCCGGCCTATTCATATGGTTCCGGGGAGCTGTTTTTT

length: 14
J: TRBJ1-1
size: NA
D: NA
V: TRBV6-5
CDR3: CASSRGAGNTEAFF
DNA: TGTGCCAGCAGTCGAGGGGCCGGGAACACTGAAGCTTTCTTT

length: 10
J: TRBJ2-1
size: NA
D: NA
V: TRBV5-6
CDR3: CASTENEQFF
DNA: TGTGCCAGCACGGAAAATGAGCAGTTCTTC

length: 13
J: TRBJ1-1
size: NA
D: NA
V: TRBV11-2
CDR3: CASSWTSNTEAFF
DNA: TGTGCCAGCAGTTGGACATCGAACACTGAAGCTTTCTTT

length: 16
J: TRBJ1-2
size: NA
D: NA
V: TRBV6-5
CDR3: CASSYSTQGQRVGYTF
DNA: TGTGCCAGCAGTTACTCGACTCAGGGACAACGGGTTGGCTACACCTTC

length: 14
J: TRBJ2-7
size: NA
D: TRBD1
V: TRBV11-2
CDR3: CASSFLQGVREQYF
DNA: TGTGCCAGCAGCTTTTTACAGGGGGTTCGGGAGCAGTACTTC

length: 13
J: TRBJ1-3
size: NA
D: NA
V: TRBV4-1
CDR3: CASSQEQPGLPFF
DNA: TGCGCCAGCAGCCAAGAGCAACCGGGCCTCCCTTTTTTT

length: 14
J: TRBJ1-6
size: once
D: NA
V: TRBV30
CDR3: CAWSPGWGNSPLHF
DNA: TGTGCCTGGAGTCCGGGGTGGGGGAATTCACCCCTCCACTTT

length: 14
J: TRBJ1-2
size: once
D: NA
V: TRBV5-5
CDR3: CASSLGGSAYGYTF
DNA: TGTGCCAGCAGCTTGGGGGGCAGCGCCTATGGCTACACCTTC

length: 16
J: TRBJ2-1
size: NA
D: TRBD1
V: TRBV10-2
CDR3: CASRDLTGGLGNEQFF
DNA: TGCGCCAGCAGGGATCTGACAGGGGGCCTAGGGAATGAGCAGTTCTTC

length: 13
J: TRBJ2-5
size: NA
D: NA
V: TRBV5-1
CDR3: CASSLVSGETQYF
DNA: TGCGCCAGCAGCTTGGTATCCGGAGAGACCCAGTACTTC

length: 14
J: TRBJ2-2
size: NA
D: TRBD2
V: TRBV10-3
CDR3: CASRPSGELGELFF
DNA: TGTGCCTCCCGTCCTAGCGGCGAGCTCGGGGAGCTGTTTTTT

length: 14
J: TRBJ1-2
size: once
D: NA
V: TRBV27
CDR3: CASSAAGFSYGYTF
DNA: TGTGCCAGCAGTGCAGCAGGGTTTAGCTATGGCTACACCTTC

length: 14
J: TRBJ2-2
size: NA
D: NA
V: TRBV6-1
CDR3: CASSVEGSTGELFF
DNA: TGTGCCAGCAGTGTTGAGGGTAGCACCGGGGAGCTGTTTTTT